Listed below are T cell receptor beta chains from one sample, sequenced in a study of T cells in Graves' hyperthyroidism and ophthalmopathy. Each CDR3 protein gets one entry after TCRdb re-called the multiplex PCR reads with MiXCR. The sample gives around 250,000 distinct CDR3 sequences, more than 14% of which show up once; about an eighth is in the top ten. The sample comprised blood. These receptors were collected from a woman between 40 and 50 years old with Graves' hyperthyroidism that later progressed to Graves' ophthalmopathy. Both conserved end residues are part of each CDR3. The D gene is left open where the match is weak. Size is stated for part of the rows, as once, few or many counts, or as a class when the clone is expanded.

many TRBJ2-7 NA TRBV6-2/TRBV6-3 TGTGCCAGCAGTGACGGGGTCTTCGAGCAGTACTTC CASSDGVFEQYF
NA TRBJ2-7 TRBD2 TRBV30 TGTGCCTGGAGTGGGAGCGGGAGCTCCTACGAGCAGTACTTC CAWSGSGSSYEQYF
many TRBJ2-7 TRBD1 TRBV6-1 TGTGCCAGCAGTTATAGCGGGACAGGGGACCACGAGCAGTACTTC CASSYSGTGDHEQYF
NA TRBJ1-2 NA TRBV20-1 TGCAGCGCTAGTTCCAGGGAAAGCGACGGGCAGAGGCCCTACACCTTC CSASSRESDGQRPYTF
NA TRBJ2-2 NA TRBV5-1 TGCGCCAGCAGCTCCGGACGTAACACCGGGGAGCTGTTTTTT CASSSGRNTGELFF
few TRBJ2-6 NA TRBV3-1 TGTGCCAGCAGCCCAGACCGGGGGGCGACTGGGGCCAACGTCCTGACTTTC CASSPDRGATGANVLTF
few TRBJ2-7 TRBD2 TRBV7-9 TGTGCCAGCAGCTTAGGCGGGACTAGTCGATACGAGCAGTACTTC CASSLGGTSRYEQYF
many TRBJ1-2 NA TRBV5-6 TGTGCCAGCAGCTATAATCGGGGGGCCGCGGGCTATGGCTACACCTTC CASSYNRGAAGYGYTF
many TRBJ2-1 TRBD2 TRBV28 TGTGCCAGCAGTCCCCCGAGACTAGCGGGAAGGGAGCAGTTCTTC CASSPPRLAGREQFF
NA TRBJ1-2 NA TRBV19 TGTGCCAGTAGTATCCGGCAGCCGCTCTATGGCTACACCTTC CASSIRQPLYGYTF
many TRBJ2-1 NA TRBV6-1 TGTGCCAGCAGTCAACTACCTATCAGTCACAATGAGCAGTTCTTC CASSQLPISHNEQFF
NA TRBJ2-7 TRBD2 TRBV28 TGTGCCAGCAGTCCAACTAGCGGCGCCTACGAACAGTACTTC CASSPTSGAYEQYF
many TRBJ1-2 NA TRBV6-2/TRBV6-3 TGTGCCAGCAGTATCCGGGACGCCTATGGCTACACCTTC CASSIRDAYGYTF
many TRBJ2-1 NA TRBV6-1 TGTGCCAGCAGGGGACGGGCGAATGTCGACAATGAGCAGTTCTTC CASRGRANVDNEQFF
many TRBJ2-7 TRBD1 TRBV12-3/TRBV12-4 TGTGCCAGCAGTTTTGGGCTTGGGACAGCGGCCTACGAGCAGTACTTC CASSFGLGTAAYEQYF
NA TRBJ2-7 TRBD1 TRBV28 TGTGCCAGCAGTTTATCGGTCGGGACAGGGGACGAGCAGTACTTC CASSLSVGTGDEQYF
many TRBJ2-1 NA TRBV29-1 TGCAGCGTTGAAGAGGGGATAAGCGATGAGCAGTTCTTC CSVEEGISDEQFF
many TRBJ1-5 NA TRBV28 TGTGCCAGCAGTGATCCGGGACGGAAACCTTATAGCAATCAGCCCCAGCATTTT CASSDPGRKPYSNQPQHF
many TRBJ2-7 TRBD2 TRBV28 TGTGCCAGCAGCCTGGGACTAGCGGGAGCTCGGTCCTACGAGCAGTACTTC CASSLGLAGARSYEQYF
many TRBJ1-4 NA TRBV11-2 TGTGCCAGCACCTCAGGTGGGAAGGATTTTGAAAAACTGTTTTTT CASTSGGKDFEKLFF
NA TRBJ2-1 TRBD2 TRBV11-1 TGTGCCAGCAGCTTAAGCGGGACGAACTCCTACAATGAGCAGTTCTTC CASSLSGTNSYNEQFF
many TRBJ2-7 NA TRBV10-3 TGTGCCATCAGTGAGAGGGAGGCCAACGAGCAGTACTTC CAISEREANEQYF
once TRBJ1-5 NA TRBV27 TGTGCCAGCAGTTTGGTCCGTCATCAGCCCCAGCATTTT CASSLVRHQPQHF
many TRBJ1-3 NA TRBV9 TGTGCCAGCAGCGAGAATGGGAGGGTATTCTCTGGAAACACCATATATTTT CASSENGRVFSGNTIYF
NA TRBJ2-3 TRBD1 TRBV6-6 TGTGCCAGCAGTTACGGGTTTTCGACAGGGACAGGTACGCAGTATTTT CASSYGFSTGTGTQYF
many TRBJ1-3 NA TRBV12-3/TRBV12-4 TGTGCCAGCAGTTTGTTCCGGGGCACCTCTGGAAACACCATATATTTT CASSLFRGTSGNTIYF
many TRBJ2-1 NA TRBV19 TGTGCCAGTAGTTTTGGGAGGCATTACAATGAGCAGTTCTTC CASSFGRHYNEQFF
many TRBJ2-7 TRBD2 TRBV27 TGTGCCAGCAGCCCGGGACTAGCGAGCTACGAGCAGTACTTC CASSPGLASYEQYF
NA TRBJ1-2 TRBD1 TRBV12-3/TRBV12-4 TGTGCCAGCAGTTTACCGGGACAGCCTTGGACAGGCTATGGCTACACCTTC CASSLPGQPWTGYGYTF
NA TRBJ2-5 NA TRBV6-1 TGTGCCAGCAGTGGGACTTCAGTTGGGACCCAGTACTTC CASSGTSVGTQYF
many TRBJ1-5 NA TRBV27 TGTGCCAGCAGTTTCGGGCAGGCCGGCCAGCCCCAGCATTTT CASSFGQAGQPQHF
many TRBJ2-3 NA TRBV10-1 TGCGCCAGCAGTGACCGAGAGGGCGTATCAGATACGCAGTATTTT CASSDREGVSDTQYF
few TRBJ2-1 NA TRBV28 TGTGCCAGCAGTTTCCTTACTAATGAGCAGTTCTTC CASSFLTNEQFF
NA TRBJ1-1 TRBD1 TRBV6-2/TRBV6-3 TGTGCCAGCAGTTTAACCGGGACAGGGAGGACTGAAGCTTTCTTT CASSLTGTGRTEAFF
many TRBJ1-4 TRBD1 TRBV18 TGTGCCAGCTCAAGGACAGGGTCGTTTGAAAAACTGTTTTTT CASSRTGSFEKLFF
NA TRBJ2-5 NA TRBV2 TGTGCCAGCAGTGATCAGGGGACCCAGTACTTC CASSDQGTQYF
many TRBJ2-7 NA TRBV6-1 TGTGCCAGCAGTGAAAGTGGGATAATCCCCTACGAGCAGTACTTC CASSESGIIPYEQYF
few TRBJ2-1 TRBD2 TRBV28 TGTGCCAGCAGTTTGTGGAGACTAGCCCGTCTCTACAATGAGCAGTTCTTC CASSLWRLARLYNEQFF
few TRBJ1-3 NA TRBV25-1 TGTGCCAGCAGTGCAGGTTCTCACCTACACTCTGGAACCACCATATATTTT CASSAGSHLHSGTTIYF
many TRBJ2-7 TRBD1 TRBV29-1 TGCAGCGGGCTACAGGGGGCTACCTACGAGCAGTACTTC CSGLQGATYEQYF
many TRBJ2-7 TRBD2 TRBV13 TGTGCCAGCAGCTTAGGATACAGCGGGGGTCCCTACGAGCAGTACTTC CASSLGYSGGPYEQYF
many TRBJ2-7 NA TRBV30 TGTGCCTGGAGGGTCGGATTCTCCTACGAGCAGTACTTC CAWRVGFSYEQYF
many TRBJ2-7 TRBD1 TRBV2 TGTGCCAGCAGAGGACAGGGTGGGTACGAGCAGTACTTC CASRGQGGYEQYF
many TRBJ1-5 TRBD1 TRBV6-1 TGTGCCAGCAGTGAAGGGGACAGTCGCCAGCCCCAGCATTTT CASSEGDSRQPQHF
NA TRBJ1-2 NA TRBV5-8 TGTGCCAGCAGCTTGGATGTAAGGGATGGTCGGGGCTACACCTTC CASSLDVRDGRGYTF
many TRBJ2-3 NA TRBV2 TGTGCCAGCCCGAGCGTGGCGGACACAGATACGCAGTATTTT CASPSVADTDTQYF
NA TRBJ2-5 TRBD2 TRBV27 TGTGCCAGCAAGGCTAGCGGAGAGACCCAGTACTTC CASKASGETQYF
NA TRBJ2-1 NA TRBV2 TGTGCCAGCAGGGAAGGGGTAGCGGCCCTCTACAATGAGCAGTTCTTC CASREGVAALYNEQFF
many TRBJ1-1 NA TRBV7-9 TGTGCCAGCAGCTTACATGAAGGGGTGAACACTGAAGCTTTCTTT CASSLHEGVNTEAFF
many TRBJ2-1 NA TRBV7-9 TGTGCCAGCAGCCCGGTTCCGCTTCCGAGCTCCTACAATGAGCAGTTCTTC CASSPVPLPSSYNEQFF
many TRBJ1-5 NA TRBV28 TGTGCCAGCAGTTCCCCCCGTCGGGACAAAACTAGCAATCAGCCCCAGCATTTT CASSSPRRDKTSNQPQHF
few TRBJ2-2 NA TRBV10-3 TGTGCCATCAGTGGACAGCCGAGCACCGGGGAGCTGTTTTTT CAISGQPSTGELFF
NA TRBJ1-6 TRBD1 TRBV28 TGTGCCAGCAGAAGAACGCAGGGGGGATATAATTCACCCCTCCACTTT CASRRTQGGYNSPLHF
NA TRBJ2-7 TRBD2 TRBV5-5 TGTGCCAGCAGCTTGCTGCTAGCGGGACCCTACGAGCAGTACTTC CASSLLLAGPYEQYF
few TRBJ1-1 NA TRBV20-1 TGCAGTGCCAAGACAGATTTGTTAGCTTTCTTT CSAKTDLLAFF
many TRBJ1-5 NA TRBV18 TGTGCCAGCTCACTAAACGACAGGAACAATCAGCCCCAGCATTTT CASSLNDRNNQPQHF
NA TRBJ2-5 NA TRBV9 TGTGCCAGCAGCCGACTCTCGGGAGTCTCCGAGACCCAGTACTTC CASSRLSGVSETQYF
NA TRBJ1-1 NA TRBV11-2 TGTGCCAGCAGCTTAGCCACGGGAGGGCGGGCTTTCTTT CASSLATGGRAFF
many TRBJ2-7 TRBD1 TRBV28 TGTGCCAGCAGTCAAACAGGGGGGATCTACGAGCAGTACTTC CASSQTGGIYEQYF